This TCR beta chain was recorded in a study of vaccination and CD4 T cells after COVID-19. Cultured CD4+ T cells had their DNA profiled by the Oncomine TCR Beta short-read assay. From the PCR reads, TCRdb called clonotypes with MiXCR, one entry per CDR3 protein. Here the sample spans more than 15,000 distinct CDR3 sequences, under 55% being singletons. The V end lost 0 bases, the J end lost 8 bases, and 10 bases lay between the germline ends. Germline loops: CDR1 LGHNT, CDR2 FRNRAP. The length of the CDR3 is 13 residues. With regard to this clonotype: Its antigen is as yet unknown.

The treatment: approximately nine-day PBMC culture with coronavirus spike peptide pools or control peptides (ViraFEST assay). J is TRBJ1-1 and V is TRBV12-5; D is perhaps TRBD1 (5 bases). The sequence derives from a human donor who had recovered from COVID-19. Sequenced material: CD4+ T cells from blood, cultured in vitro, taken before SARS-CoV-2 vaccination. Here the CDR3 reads CASGLVRRAEAFF. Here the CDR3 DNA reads TGTGCTAGTGGTTTGGTACGCAGGGCCGAAGCTTTCTTT. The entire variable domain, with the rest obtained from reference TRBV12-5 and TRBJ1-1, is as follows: DARVTQTPRHKVTEMGQEVTMRCQPILGHNTVFWYRQTMMQGLELLAYFRNRAPLDDSGMPKDRFSAEMPDATLATLKIQPSEPRDSAVYFCASGLVRRAEAFFGQGTRLTVV.